This T cell receptor (beta chain) appears in the sequencing data of a study of blood T cell repertoires in COVID-19. Turning to the study itself: The United States, Italy and Spain provided the acute and convalescent COVID-19 samples. PBMCs, B-cell-depleted T cells, or T cells were the source of the cDNA or gDNA that made up the material.

In the authors' workflow: Amplified reference gene primers provided the basis for estimating nucleated cell counts. Profiled with immunoSEQ multiplex PCR; TCRdb holds only in-frame clones, not every one. Clonal size and the V and J genes are those of that table, whereas D and trimming came from the DNA. The table includes about 120,000 clones, under 95% detected once. Seattle patient enrollment occurred during active infection, with longitudinal follow-up thereafter. The CDR3 is 15 residues long. CDR1 and CDR2 (germline): ENHRY, SYGVKD. Trimming took 5 bases from V and 5 from J; bases not matched to a gene: 7.

The chain couples TRBV10-3 to TRBJ2-2, with 8 bases lining up with TRBD2. The sequencing input was peripheral blood. The source is a man aged 55 to 70 with COVID-19, enrolled during active disease. This chain's CDR3 is CAISNPIAGTGELFF. The CDR3 coding sequence is TGTGCCATCAGTAATCCAATAGCGGGAACCGGGGAGCTGTTTTTT.